One and the same sample provided the 9 T cell receptor beta chains below, sequenced in a study of blood T cell repertoires in COVID-19. Libraries were prepared by immunoSEQ multiplex PCR; TCRdb keeps only in-frame clonotypes and omits some of them. Of roughly 250,000 clones in the sample, 80% to 90% were seen once. What was sequenced was peripheral blood. The source is a woman aged 40 to 50 with acute or convalescent COVID-19.

V usage is TRBV3-1 (or the pseudogene TRBV3-2) and J usage is TRBJ1-1; D gene uncertain. V was clipped by 2 bases and J by 10 bases, with 17 bases between them. There are 14 residues in the CDR3. The germline V gene encodes CDR1 LGHDT and CDR2 YNNKEL (reference sequence). CDR3 DNA sequence: TGTGCCAGCAGCCAACCCCCACCTTCTACGGTAGCTTTCTTT. This gives the protein CASSQPPPSTVAFF.

The chain recombines TRBV5-4 with TRBJ2-3; 14 bases match TRBD2. The trim removed 4 bases at V and 1 base at J, leaving 8 bases unmatched. The CDR3 is 18 amino acids. The germline V gene encodes CDR1 SGHNT and CDR2 YYREEE (reference sequence). CDR3 nucleotide sequence: TGTGCCAGCAGCCCAGGGACTAGCGGGGGTTATCGCACAGATACGCAGTATTTT. As protein: CASSPGTSGGYRTDTQYF.

The V gene is TRBV6-5, the J gene TRBJ1-1; D remains unclear. V was cut by 0 bases and J by 0 bases, with 11 bases left in between. This CDR3 comprises 16 residues. Germline V gene data show CDR1 as MNHEY and CDR2 as SVGAGI. CDR3 loop: CASSYSPGSVNTEAFF. The CDR3 DNA follows: TGTGCCAGCAGTTACTCGCCGGGAAGTGTGAACACTGAAGCTTTCTTT.

The chain couples TRBV19 to TRBJ2-1; 9 nucleotides align to TRBD2. The CDR3 consists of 17 residues. Germline CDR1 LNHDA, CDR2 SQIVND (reference sequence). Trimming cost V 6 bases and J 8 bases; bases outside gene matches: 17. The CDR3 loop reads CASSEKWGGGAKDEQFF. In DNA form, the CDR3 reads TGTGCCAGTAGCGAGAAATGGGGCGGGGGGGCCAAGGATGAGCAGTTCTTC.

The chain couples TRBV18 to TRBJ2-2, with a tentative D call TRBD1 (5 bases). Trimming shortened V by 1 base and J by 0 bases, and 9 bases separated the two germline ends. This CDR3 has 16 residues. The germline CDR1 and CDR2 sequences are KGHSH and LQKENI. The CDR3 bases are TGTGCCAGCTCACCACTTCGCAGGGCGAACACCGGGGAGCTGTTTTTT. This codes for CASSPLRRANTGELFF.

J is TRBJ1-3 and V is TRBV7-9; TRBD1 agrees at 8 bases. The trim removed 7 bases at V and 2 bases at J, leaving 10 bases unmatched. The germline CDR1 and CDR2 sequences are SEHNR and FQNEAQ (reference sequence). This CDR3 comprises 16 residues. CDR3 bases: TGTGCCAGCATCTCCGGAGGACAGGGTCCTGGAAACACCATATATTTT. This encodes CASISGGQGPGNTIYF.

The chain links TRBV7-8 to TRBJ2-1; 13 bases line up with TRBD2. Germline V gene lookup returns CDR1 SGHVS and CDR2 FQNEAQ. Trimming removed 1 base from V and 8 bases from J; junction bases left unmatched: 8. The CDR3 runs 17 residues. The CDR3, as DNA: TGTGCCAGCAGCTTAGATCCCGGGACTAGCGGGGTAGATGAGCAGTTCTTC. This encodes CASSLDPGTSGVDEQFF.

About this clone: Other DNA sequences in this sample translate to the same CDR3. The chain recombines TRBV19 with TRBJ1-2; 7 bases are a match to TRBD1. CDR1 is LNHDA and CDR2 is SQIVND in the germline V gene (reference sequence). The CDR3 has 13 residues. The J segment lost 2 bases and the V segment lost 5 bases, leaving 2 bases of the junction unmatched. The CDR3 region is CASSPGQNYGYTF. CDR3 DNA: TGTGCCAGTAGTCCGGGACAGAACTATGGCTACACCTTC.

The rearrangement joins TRBV11-2 to TRBJ2-3; 9 bases line up with TRBD1. The germline V gene has CDR1 SGHAT and CDR2 FQNNGV. V lost 3 bases to trimming and J lost 4 bases; unmatched junction nucleotides: 5. The CDR3 runs to 15 residues. The CDR3 DNA reads TGTGCCAGCAGCTTCGGGACAGGGTGGCCAGATACGCAGTATTTT. It codes for CASSFGTGWPDTQYF. Filled out from reference TRBV11-2 and TRBJ2-3, the complete variable domain reads EAGVAQSPRYKIIEKRQSVAFWCNPISGHATLYWYQQILGQGPKLLIQFQNNGVVDDSQLPKDRFSAERLKGVDSTLKIQPAKLEDSAVYLCASSFGTGWPDTQYFGPGTRLTVL.